This T cell receptor (beta chain) derives from a study of metastatic and nonmetastatic thyroid tumors. Per germline, CDR1 MNHNS and CDR2 SASEGT. The length of the CDR3 is 12 residues. Trimming took off 6 bases at V and 2 bases at J, with 8 bases between the two ends. No treatment of any kind had been given to any patient before thyroid surgery. Whole-study results and caveats: Benign nodules were reported to have significantly lower TCR beta diversity than malignant thyroid tumors, in blood and tumor.

This clone was seen more than once but under ten times. The target antigen is unknown. Original methodology: Between-group CDR3 differences, defined by clinicopathological status, yielded a distant-metastasis classifier for papillary thyroid cancer. TCRdb reprocessed the PCR reads using MiXCR. What appears here as the V and J calls and clone size reflects TCRdb's work, not the paper's. The table records some 12,000 clones, about 25% of them present only once. The sequence derives from a female donor with papillary thyroid cancer or a benign thyroid nodule (not recorded which). Some clones in this sample may be carry-over from other donors' samples. The rearrangement joins TRBV6-1 to TRBJ2-7; D unresolved. Sample: tumor tissue. The CDR3 loop reads CASRKQPYEQYF. Here the CDR3 DNA reads TGTGCCAGCAGGAAGCAACCCTACGAGCAGTACTTC.